This TCR beta chain was obtained from a study of shared T cell receptors in the human thymus. Germline loops: CDR1 SGHDN, CDR2 FVKESK. Deletions cut 1 base from V and 10 bases from J, with 10 bases between. This CDR3 comprises 12 residues. Profiling relied on immunoSEQ multiplex PCR, and the TCRdb table lists in-frame clones only, not all of them. The sample contains approximately 400,000 clones, over 90% of which appear only once. The clonotype originates from a human donor. The chain employs TRBV14 and TRBJ1-2; D is possibly TRBD1 (5 bases). The sequencing input was thymocytes. For the CDR3, the DNA is TGTGCCAGCAGCCAAGGTGGGGGATCCTACACCTTC. Its protein is CASSQGGGSYTF.